These 30 T cell receptor beta chains share one sample of origin, sequenced in a study of cytomegalovirus exposure and HLA in healthy donors. PCR amplification relied on 60 Vbeta primers (plus 13 Jbeta primers). Measured with immunoSEQ multiplex PCR; TCRdb has only the in-frame clones, and not every one. Seen here are 100,000 or so clones, approximately 75% observed once, and the top ten hold about 2.1%. Sequencing input: PBMCs. Receptor source: a woman between 40 and 55 years old in good health and CMV-seronegative.

This chain connects TRBV27 to TRBJ1-1; D remains unclear. V was trimmed by 6 bases and J by 5 bases, leaving 16 bases between them. The V gene's germline CDR1 is MNHEY and CDR2 SMNVEV (reference sequence). The CDR3 covers 14 residues. As DNA, the CDR3 is TGTGCCAGCAGATTGAACTTGGCGGGGACTGAAGCTTTCTTT. This translates into CASRLNLAGTEAFF.

The chain recombines TRBV19 with TRBJ1-4; TRBD1 agrees at 10 bases. J lost 8 bases, V lost 4 bases, and 10 bases had no gene match. This CDR3 region has 16 residues. From germline, CDR1 is LNHDA and CDR2 SQIVND (reference sequence). The CDR3 reads CASSNHRDRGREKLFF. The CDR3 DNA sequence: TGTGCCAGTAGTAACCACCGGGACAGGGGAAGGGAAAAACTGTTTTTT.

The V gene is TRBV6-7, the J gene TRBJ2-1, with no clear D. TRBV6-7 is placed among ORFs of uncertain function. Trimming cost V 2 bases and J 3 bases, with 14 bases left between them. CDR3 size: 16 residues. In DNA, the CDR3 is TGTGCCAGCAGTTACGTTGCAGTCAAAGTCTACAATGAGCAGTTCTTC. Its protein is CASSYVAVKVYNEQFF.

The chain uses TRBV15 and TRBJ2-1, with 14 bases identical to TRBD2. This CDR3 is built from 15 residues. Germline V CDR1 and CDR2: LNHNV, YYDKDF (reference sequence). Trimming removed 1 base from V and 8 bases from J; junction bases left unmatched: 1. CDR3 amino acids: CATSRGTSGRHEQFF. The DNA for the CDR3 is TGTGCCACCAGCAGAGGGACTAGCGGGAGGCATGAGCAGTTCTTC. The variable domain in full, with the rest retrieved from reference TRBV15 and TRBJ2-1, is DAMVIQNPRYQVTQFGKPVTLSCSQTLNHNVMYWYQQKSSQAPKLLFHYYDKDFNNEADTPDNFQSRRPNTSFCFLDIRSPGLGDTAMYLCATSRGTSGRHEQFFGPGTRLTVL.

The chain has TRBV4-1 and TRBJ2-3; 7 bases are shared with TRBD2. J gave up 0 bases and V 4 bases, and 7 bases lay outside the gene matches. Germline lookup yields CDR1 MGHRA and CDR2 YSYEKL. The length of the CDR3 is 16 residues. The CDR3 nucleotides are TGCGCCAGCAGCCTCGGCGGGGGTCTTAGCACAGATACGCAGTATTTT. Translating gives CASSLGGGLSTDTQYF.

The CDR3 loop reads CASSLDWPLQYF. In DNA, the CDR3 is TGTGCCAGCAGCTTGGATTGGCCGTTGCAGTACTTC. The chain employs TRBV5-5 and TRBJ2-7; no firm D call. The CDR3 is 12 residues long. Trimming took off 0 bases at V and 9 bases at J, with 10 bases between the two ends. CDR1 SGHKS and CDR2 YYEKEE come from the germline V gene (reference sequence).

This clone was seen more than once but under ten times. The chain carries TRBV18 and TRBJ2-1, with 7 bases fitting TRBD2. CDR1 and CDR2 (germline): KGHSH, LQKENI. V was pared by 3 bases and J by 0 bases, with 5 bases of the junction left unmatched. The CDR3 runs to 16 residues. The CDR3 DNA sequence: TGTGCCAGCTCACCGGAGGGCGGGAGCTCCTACAATGAGCAGTTCTTC. The encoded protein is CASSPEGGSSYNEQFF.

In regard to this clone: The junction differs from germline at one of its ends, possibly a read error. The V call is TRBV7-9, the J call TRBJ2-7; perhaps TRBD2 as D (6 bases). The CDR3 sequence is 12 residues long. Looked up from germline, CDR1 is SEHNR and CDR2 is FQNEAQ (reference sequence). The CDR3 sequence is CSSSSGLYEQYF. CDR3 sequence (DNA): TGTTCCAGCAGTAGCGGCCTCTACGAGCAGTACTTC.

This rearrangement joins TRBV6-5 to TRBJ2-2, with D maybe TRBD2 (5 bases). Germline values: CDR1 MNHEY, CDR2 SVGAGI. The CDR3 runs to 16 residues. V lost 0 bases and J lost 4, with 12 bases in between. The CDR3 protein is CASSYSALASTGELFF. CDR3 DNA: TGTGCCAGCAGTTACTCAGCCCTAGCAAGCACCGGGGAGCTGTTTTTT.

The V and J genes are TRBV29-1 and TRBJ2-7; 9 nucleotides agree with TRBD1. This CDR3 region has 13 residues. Germline CDR1 is SQVTM and CDR2 is ANQGSEA. The ends lost 6 bases at V and 6 bases at J; junction bases unmatched: 9. The DNA of the CDR3 is TGCAGCGTGCGGGGACAGGGAAGTGGCGAGCAGTACTTC. This encodes CSVRGQGSGEQYF.

The chain is built from TRBV5-1 and TRBJ1-5; TRBD1 aligns across 9 bases. The J segment lost 2 bases and the V segment lost 2 bases, leaving 11 bases of the junction unmatched. The CDR3 is 18 amino acids. Germline CDR1 is SGHRS and CDR2 is YFSETQ. The CDR3 nucleotides are TGCGCCAGCAGCTTTTCGACAGGGGGTAGGTTCGGCAATCAGCCCCAGCATTTT. Protein product: CASSFSTGGRFGNQPQHF.

The chain recombines TRBV5-1 with TRBJ1-5, with D perhaps TRBD1 (5 bases). Germline CDR1 reads SGHRS; CDR2 reads YFSETQ. Trimming took off 0 bases at V and 4 bases at J, with 14 bases between the two ends. The CDR3 has 16 amino acids. CDR3 sequence reads: CASSLVGGGENQPQHF. CDR3 sequence (DNA): TGCGCCAGCAGCTTGGTCGGGGGGGGAGAGAATCAGCCCCAGCATTTT.

With regard to this clone: The sample holds other DNA sequences that translate to the same CDR3. J is TRBJ1-5 and V is TRBV28; TRBD1 is a possible D gene (6 bases). The germline V gene has CDR1 MDHEN and CDR2 SYDVKM. The CDR3 covers 15 residues. V gave up 6 bases and J gave up 6 bases, with 18 bases separating them. The CDR3 DNA reads as TGTGCCAGCAGCGGGGGGCAGACCATGTCTCAGCCCCAGCATTTT. This sequence encodes CASSGGQTMSQPQHF.

This chain joins TRBV7-2 and TRBJ1-5, with D hard to call. Germline V CDR1 and CDR2: SGHTA, FQGNSA. With 2 bases removed from V and 0 bases from J, the gap between germline ends came to 8 bases. This CDR3 has 15 residues. The CDR3: CASSLIVNSNQPQHF. The CDR3 region has the DNA TGTGCCAGCAGCTTAATAGTAAATAGCAATCAGCCCCAGCATTTT.

This clone was observed once. The chain joins TRBV12-5 to TRBJ2-5, with D possibly matching TRBD2 (6 bases). The CDR3 consists of 13 residues. The V end lost 2 bases, the J end lost 5 bases, and 9 bases lay between the germline ends. Germline V gives CDR1 LGHNT, CDR2 FRNRAP. The CDR3, as DNA: TGTGCTAGTGGTTTGTTTAGCGGTGAGACCCAGTACTTC. It encodes CASGLFSGETQYF.

V and J are TRBV4-1 and TRBJ1-2; no reliable D call. With 0 bases removed from V and 3 bases from J, the gap between germline ends came to 11 bases. This CDR3 is built from 15 residues. The V gene's germline CDR1 is MGHRA and CDR2 YSYEKL. The CDR3 DNA reads as TGCGCCAGCAGCCAAGACTCAGCGGTGCACTATGGCTACACCTTC. Protein product: CASSQDSAVHYGYTF.

The chain is built from TRBV6-5 and TRBJ1-1; D remains unclear. The germline V and J ends were trimmed by 6 bases and 4 bases, with 9 bases remaining between them. CDR1 and CDR2 from the germline V gene are MNHEY and SVGAGI. This CDR3 is built from 12 residues. DNA for the CDR3: TGTGCCAGCAGACCCTCGGGCACTGAAGCTTTCTTT. This encodes CASRPSGTEAFF.

On this clone: Compared with germline, one end of the junction differs, possibly owing to a read error. The V call is TRBV5-1, the J call TRBJ2-7, with TRBD1 matching over 8 bases. The germline V gene encodes CDR1 SGHRS and CDR2 YFSETQ. CDR3 length equals 16 residues. The CDR3 sequence is CAGSSGLTGEPDEQYF. DNA for the CDR3: TGCGCCGGCAGCTCAGGTTTGACAGGGGAGCCGGACGAGCAGTACTTC.

The V and J genes are TRBV5-1 and TRBJ1-1; 11 bases map to TRBD1. Germline CDR1 reads SGHRS; CDR2 reads YFSETQ. The V and J ends lost 5 bases and 4 bases, in that order; junction bases with no gene match: 1. This CDR3 is 13 amino acids long. Written as DNA, the CDR3 is TGCGCCAGCAGTGGACAGGGGGCCACTGAAGCTTTCTTT. It codes for CASSGQGATEAFF.

The rearrangement joins TRBV12-5 to TRBJ2-2; D might be TRBD1 (5 bases). Looked up from germline, CDR1 is LGHNT and CDR2 is FRNRAP. This CDR3 contains 16 residues. The germline V and J ends were trimmed by 2 bases and 0 bases, with 10 bases remaining between them. The CDR3, as DNA: TGTGCTAGTGGTTTGCATCAGGGCCCGAACACCGGGGAGCTGTTTTTT. Translation: CASGLHQGPNTGELFF.

The chain links TRBV7-9 to TRBJ1-2; D is possibly TRBD1 (6 bases). Germline V gene data show CDR1 as SEHNR and CDR2 as FQNEAQ (reference sequence). The CDR3 totals 16 residues. Trimming took off 5 bases at V and 4 bases at J, with 20 bases between the two ends. As DNA, the CDR3 is TGTGCCAGCAGCCACCTGGGACAACCTTCCTCCTATGGCTACACCTTC. Its translation: CASSHLGQPSSYGYTF.

The genes are TRBV6-6 and TRBJ1-1; TRBD1 agrees at 11 bases. The V gene's germline CDR1 is MNHNY and CDR2 SVGAGI (reference sequence). The CDR3 runs 15 residues. V shed 6 bases, J shed 4 bases, and the junction held 7 bases outside the gene matches. As DNA, the CDR3 is TGTGCCAGCAGGGCCTCCGGGACAGGGGGCACTGAAGCTTTCTTT. It yields the protein CASRASGTGGTEAFF.

As for this clone: Sequence at one end of the junction differs from germline and may be a read error. V and J are TRBV7-9 and TRBJ1-1, with unresolved D. The CDR3 length is 11 residues. Germline V gene sequence: CDR1 SEHNR, CDR2 FQNEAQ (reference sequence). The CDR3 loop is CSSSPSILAFF. The CDR3 DNA follows: TGTTCCAGCAGCCCGTCTATACTAGCTTTCTTT. The whole variable domain, filled in from reference TRBV7-9 and TRBJ1-1, reads DTGVSQNPRHKITKRGQNVTFRCDPISEHNRLYWYRQTLGQGPEFLTYFQNEAQLEKSRLLSDRFSAERPKGSFSTLEIQRTEQGDSAMYLCSSSPSILAFFGQGTRLTVV.

The rearrangement joins TRBV14 to TRBJ1-1; D gene unclear. The CDR3 extends over 13 amino acids. The germline CDR1 and CDR2 sequences are SGHDN and FVKESK. Trimming removed 5 bases from V and 0 bases from J, with 7 bases in between. The CDR3 protein is CASSSSLNTEAFF. In DNA, the CDR3 is TGTGCCAGCAGCTCAAGCTTGAACACTGAAGCTTTCTTT.

On this clone: This specimen includes other DNA sequences encoding the same CDR3. The J gene is TRBJ1-3, the V gene TRBV10-3; tentatively, D is TRBD1 (6 bases). This CDR3 has 16 amino acids. V lost 6 bases to trimming and J lost 0 bases, with 15 bases between them. CDR1 ENHRY and CDR2 SYGVKD come from the germline V gene. The CDR3 sequence is CAISSPGDLSGNTIYF. The CDR3 DNA is TGTGCCATCAGCAGCCCAGGGGACCTCTCTGGAAACACCATATATTTT.

The chain joins TRBV5-1 to TRBJ2-2, with 9 bases that match TRBD2. CDR1 is SGHRS, CDR2 YFSETQ, per germline. This CDR3 is 16 amino acids long. The V and J ends lost 3 bases and 3 bases, in that order; junction bases with no gene match: 6. DNA of the CDR3: TGCGCCAGCAGCTATACGACTAGCGGATACACCGGGGAGCTGTTTTTT. Residues: CASSYTTSGYTGELFF.

This clone was detected only once. This rearrangement joins TRBV7-9 to TRBJ2-7, with D hard to call. The CDR3 contains 13 residues. From germline, CDR1 is SEHNR and CDR2 FQNEAQ (reference sequence). The ends were cut back, 1 base at V and 3 bases at J, with 7 bases in the middle. The CDR3 spells CASSLGQYYEQYF. CDR3 sequence (DNA): TGTGCCAGCAGCTTAGGGCAGTACTACGAGCAGTACTTC.

The rearrangement joins TRBV11-3 to TRBJ2-3; a possible D gene is TRBD2 (5 bases). The CDR3 is made up of 17 amino acids. The V gene lost 1 base and the J gene lost 2 bases, with 16 bases spanning the gap. Per the germline V gene, CDR1 is SGHNT and CDR2 is YENEEA. The CDR3 nucleotides are TGTGCCAGCAGCTTAGCCAACGGGGATAGCCTCACAGATACGCAGTATTTT. Its protein is CASSLANGDSLTDTQYF.

V gene TRBV9 combines with J gene TRBJ2-1; TRBD2 matches at 10 bases. Trimming removed 0 bases from V and 6 bases from J; junction bases left unmatched: 6. Germline CDR1 reads SGDLS; CDR2 reads YYNGEE. The CDR3 is made up of 16 amino acids. CDR3 residues: CASSVGGAGGLNEQFF. In DNA form, the CDR3 reads TGTGCCAGCAGCGTAGGCGGAGCGGGGGGGCTCAATGAGCAGTTCTTC.

The V and J genes are TRBV4-1 and TRBJ2-5, with 8 bases aligning to TRBD1. J was trimmed by 5 bases and V by 1 base; bases with no gene match: 9. CDR3 length: 16 amino acids. Germline V gene sequence: CDR1 MGHRA, CDR2 YSYEKL. Here the CDR3 DNA reads TGCGCCAGCAGCCAAGGGAGGACAGGGTTGGAGGAGACCCAGTACTTC. As protein: CASSQGRTGLEETQYF.